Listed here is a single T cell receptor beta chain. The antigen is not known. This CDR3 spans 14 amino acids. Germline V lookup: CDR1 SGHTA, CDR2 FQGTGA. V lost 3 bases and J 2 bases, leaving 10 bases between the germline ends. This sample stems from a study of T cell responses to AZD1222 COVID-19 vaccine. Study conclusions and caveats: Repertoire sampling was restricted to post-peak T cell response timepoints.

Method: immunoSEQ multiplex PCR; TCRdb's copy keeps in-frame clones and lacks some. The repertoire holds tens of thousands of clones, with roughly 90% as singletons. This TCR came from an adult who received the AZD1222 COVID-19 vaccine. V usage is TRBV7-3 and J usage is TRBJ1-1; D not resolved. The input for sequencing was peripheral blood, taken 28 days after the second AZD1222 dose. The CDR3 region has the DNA TGTGCCAGCAGCTTGTCCTCCGGAAACACTGAAGCTTTCTTT. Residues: CASSLSSGNTEAFF.